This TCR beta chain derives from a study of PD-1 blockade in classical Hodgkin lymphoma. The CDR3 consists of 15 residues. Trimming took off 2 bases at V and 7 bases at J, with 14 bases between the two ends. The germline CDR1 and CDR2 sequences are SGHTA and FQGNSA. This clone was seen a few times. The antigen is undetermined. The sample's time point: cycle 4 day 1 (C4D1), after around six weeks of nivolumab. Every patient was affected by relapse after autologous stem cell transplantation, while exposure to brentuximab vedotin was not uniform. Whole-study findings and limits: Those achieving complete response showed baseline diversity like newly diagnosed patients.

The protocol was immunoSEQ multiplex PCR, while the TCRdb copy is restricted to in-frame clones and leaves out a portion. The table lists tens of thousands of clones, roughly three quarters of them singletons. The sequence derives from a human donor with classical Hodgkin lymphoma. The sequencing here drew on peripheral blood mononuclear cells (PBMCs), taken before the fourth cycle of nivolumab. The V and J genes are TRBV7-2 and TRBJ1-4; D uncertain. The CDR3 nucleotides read TGTGCCAGCAGCTTAAGTCTCACTACCCGTGAAAAACTGTTTTTT. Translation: CASSLSLTTREKLFF. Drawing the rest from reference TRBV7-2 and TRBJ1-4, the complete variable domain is GAGVSQSPSNKVTEKGKDVELRCDPISGHTALYWYRQSLGQGLEFLIYFQGNSAPDKSGLPSDRFSAERTGGSVSTLTIQRTQQEDSAVYLCASSLSLTTREKLFFGSGTQLSVL.